This TCR beta chain was identified during a study of blood T cells in healthy people across ages. The second PCR ran about 7 to 12 cycles with a sample-barcoded 5' primer and J-beta primers. TCRdb passed the 5' RACE reads through MiXCR, listing each CDR3 protein once. This table has around 1,000,000 distinct CDR3 sequences, almost 25% appearing once. The germline gives CDR1 SQVTM, CDR2 ANQGSEA. V gave up 0 bases and J gave up 3 bases; unmatched junction bases: 6. The CDR3 contains 15 residues. The same data also went into a second study, on T cells of mothers and their children. That source reports: A few healthy Caucasian mothers and their six children were the donors. Primer M1S, used in the second PCR, introduced sample barcodes and 2-4 random nucleotides. No persistent microchimeric T cell clones were detected.

The V and J genes are TRBV29-1 and TRBJ1-2; 8 bases line up with TRBD1. The material sequenced was blood. This receptor was obtained from a girl aged 2-10 years in good health. CDR3: CSVEDSQGADYGYTF. The CDR3 coding sequence is TGCAGCGTTGAAGATTCCCAGGGGGCAGACTATGGCTACACCTTC.